This is a list of T cell receptor beta chains from one sample in a study of T cell responses to AZD1222 COVID-19 vaccine. Clones were sequenced by immunoSEQ multiplex PCR, and TCRdb holds only the in-frame ones, with some missing. The sample has 95,000 to 110,000 clones; approximately 86% are singletons. The source was peripheral blood, collected 28 days after the second dose of the MenACWY control vaccine. The origin of the receptors is an adult who received the MenACWY meningococcal vaccine as a control. CDR3s include the opening cysteine and the closing phenylalanine or tryptophan. The order of the fields is J gene, clone size, D gene, V gene, CDR3 DNA, CDR3 protein. A D gene is named only where the DNA matches it firmly. The size of a clone is reported for some rows only, either as once, few or many, or as a class for expanded clones.

>TRBJ2-2|.|TRBD2|TRBV19
TGTGCCAGTAGTATTCAGCGGGGCCTGACCGGGGAGCTGTTTTTT
CASSIQRGLTGELFF
>TRBJ1-1|few|TRBD1|TRBV18
TGTGCCAGCTCGCAGGGGGGGCAGAGGGAAGCTTTCTTT
CASSQGGQREAFF
>TRBJ1-4|.|TRBD1|TRBV29-1
TGCAGCGCGCAAGACAGGGGGGATGAAAAACTGTTTTTT
CSAQDRGDEKLFF
>TRBJ2-5|.|TRBD1|TRBV4-1
TGCGCCAGCAGCCAAGAAGGCGGACAGGGCGTAGAGACCCAGTACTTC
CASSQEGGQGVETQYF
>TRBJ2-7|.|TRBD1|TRBV28
TGTGCCAGCGGTTCACAGGGGGCTAAGCTGGGCGAGCAGTACTTC
CASGSQGAKLGEQYF
>TRBJ2-2|.|.|TRBV7-8
TGTGCCAGCAGCTTTAGGAACACCGGGGAGCTGTTTTTT
CASSFRNTGELFF
>TRBJ2-3|.|TRBD1|TRBV6-1
TGTGCCAGCAGTGAAGCGCCGGGACAGGGGCCTGGCACAGATACGCAGTATTTT
CASSEAPGQGPGTDTQYF
>TRBJ2-5|.|.|TRBV11-3
TGTGCCAGCAGCTTAGGTCCGGGGGCCCCTTCTCAAGAGACCCAGTACTTC
CASSLGPGAPSQETQYF
>TRBJ1-2|.|TRBD1|TRBV11-2
TGTGCCAGCAGCCCTGGACAGGGCTATGGCTACACCTTC
CASSPGQGYGYTF
>TRBJ1-2|.|.|TRBV4-2
TGTGCCAGCAGCCAACCTGGAGAGGGGCCTAACTATGGCTACACCTTC
CASSQPGEGPNYGYTF
>TRBJ1-1|.|.|TRBV7-9
TGTGCCAGCAGCTTAGGGGCCAGTGGAGCTTTCTTT
CASSLGASGAFF
>TRBJ2-7|.|.|TRBV11-2
TGTGCCAGCAGCTTAGCCTACGAGCAGTACTTC
CASSLAYEQYF
>TRBJ1-5|.|.|TRBV19
TGTGCCAGTAGTATAGTCCCAGGGTACGGTCAGCCCCAGCATTTT
CASSIVPGYGQPQHF
>TRBJ1-2|.|TRBD1|TRBV30
TGTGCCTGGGGGCGGGACAGACCCTATGGCTACACCTTC
CAWGRDRPYGYTF
>TRBJ2-5|.|.|TRBV18
TGTGCCAGCTCACCCCTCCAAGAGACCCAGTACTTC
CASSPLQETQYF
>TRBJ2-7|.|.|TRBV7-2
TGTGCCAGCAGCTTAGCTCCGGGGCCCCTCGAGCAGTACTTC
CASSLAPGPLEQYF
>TRBJ2-7|.|TRBD2|TRBV19
TGTGCCAGTAGTATCGGGGACGGGGGGGCGTACGAGCAGTACTTC
CASSIGDGGAYEQYF
>TRBJ1-4|.|TRBD1|TRBV11-2
TGTGCCAGCAGCTTAGGGACAGGGCTTAATGAAAAACTGTTTTTT
CASSLGTGLNEKLFF
>TRBJ2-5|.|.|TRBV7-3
TGTGCCAGCAGCTTATCTGCGGGGCAAGAGACCCAGTACTTC
CASSLSAGQETQYF
>TRBJ2-7|.|.|TRBV4-2
TGTGCCAGCAGCCAAGAAACAGGAGCCTACGAGCAGTACTTC
CASSQETGAYEQYF